The 20 T cell receptor beta chains below were found in one sample sequenced in a study of blood T cell repertoires in COVID-19. Profiling relied on immunoSEQ multiplex PCR, and the TCRdb table lists in-frame clones only, not all of them. The data hold about 240,000 clones, with about 83% observed a single time. The specimen was peripheral blood. The origin of the receptors is a man of 80 years or more with acute or convalescent COVID-19.

The gene calls are TRBV2 and TRBJ2-7; D possibly corresponds to TRBD2 (5 bases). Trimming shortened V by 2 bases and J by 1 base, and 12 bases separated the two germline ends. CDR3 size: 15 residues. Germline V lookup: CDR1 SNHLY, CDR2 FYNNEI. CDR3 protein: CASSERQPGSYEQYF. The CDR3 DNA reads TGTGCCAGCAGTGAAAGGCAGCCGGGATCCTACGAGCAGTACTTC. Variable domain in full (rest from reference TRBV2 and TRBJ2-7): EPEVTQTPSHQVTQMGQEVILRCVPISNHLYFYWYRQILGQKVEFLVSFYNNEISEKSEIFDDQFSVERPDGSNFTLKIRSTKLEDSAMYFCASSERQPGSYEQYFGPGTRLTVT.

V usage is TRBV29-1 and J usage is TRBJ1-2; D is unclear. The CDR3 has 13 residues. The germline V gene encodes CDR1 SQVTM and CDR2 ANQGSEA. The ends were cut back, 2 bases at V and 4 bases at J, with 11 bases in the middle. The CDR3, as DNA: TGCAGCGTTGAAACCCTTAGAGCCTATGGCTACACCTTC. Translated, it gives CSVETLRAYGYTF.

In the case of this clone: The same CDR3 can be traced to other DNA sequences in this sample. The chain has TRBV6-4 and TRBJ2-4; tentative D call: TRBD2 (6 bases). Germline lookup yields CDR1 MRHNA and CDR2 SNTAGT. The V end was cut by 6 bases, the J end by 1 base, with 10 bases between. The CDR3 contains 14 residues. CDR3 loop: CASSRGTAKNIQYF. For the CDR3, the DNA is TGTGCCAGCAGCCGCGGGACGGCCAAAAACATTCAGTACTTC.

The chain is built from TRBV18 and TRBJ1-5; a possible D gene is TRBD1 (5 bases). The germline V gene has CDR1 KGHSH and CDR2 LQKENI. The V end was cut by 3 bases, the J end by 9 bases, with 12 bases between. The CDR3 spans 13 residues. Here the CDR3 DNA reads TGTGCCAGCTCACCGGGGACTCAGGCGCCCCAGCATTTT. Translating gives CASSPGTQAPQHF.

This clone appeared a few times. The chain is built from TRBV5-5 and TRBJ1-1; perhaps TRBD1 as D (5 bases). Trimming removed 3 bases at V and 8 bases at J, with 11 bases between. The CDR3 sequence is 12 residues long. The germline CDR1 and CDR2 sequences are SGHKS and YYEKEE (reference sequence). CDR3 nucleotide sequence: TGTGCCAGCAGCTGGGGGGTTGGGGAAGCTTTCTTT. Protein: CASSWGVGEAFF.

V and J are TRBV3-1 (or the pseudogene TRBV3-2) and TRBJ1-1; D call uncertain. Trimming shortened V by 4 bases and J by 4 bases, and 13 bases separated the two germline ends. CDR3 length equals 14 residues. The germline V gene has CDR1 LGHDT and CDR2 YNNKEL (reference sequence). The CDR3 here is CASSRPSPSTEAFF. The CDR3 DNA follows: TGTGCCAGCAGCCGCCCATCCCCCAGCACTGAAGCTTTCTTT.

The genes are TRBV6-5 and TRBJ1-1; TRBD1 matches 11 bases. The length of the CDR3 is 13 residues. V shed 4 bases and J 10 bases; nucleotides not matched to a gene: 5. CDR1 is MNHEY, CDR2 SVGAGI, per germline. Here the CDR3 reads CASSSGQGAAAFF. The CDR3 region has the DNA TGTGCCAGCAGTTCCGGACAGGGGGCAGCAGCTTTCTTT.

V usage is TRBV28 and J usage is TRBJ2-7; 8 nucleotides match TRBD1. The CDR3 is made up of 13 amino acids. CDR1 and CDR2 from the germline V gene are MDHEN and SYDVKM. J was trimmed by 4 bases and V by 6 bases; bases with no gene match: 5. CDR3: CASRRTGTYEQYF. The CDR3 DNA is TGTGCCAGCAGGCGGACAGGGACTTACGAGCAGTACTTC.

This chain joins TRBV13 and TRBJ1-1; 7 bases agree with TRBD1. The CDR3 is 13 amino acids. Looked up from germline, CDR1 is PRHDT and CDR2 is FYEKMQ (reference sequence). Trimming at V came to 6 bases and at J to 6 bases, leaving 7 bases not matched to a gene. The CDR3 spells CASRPTGTAEAFF. For the CDR3, the DNA is TGTGCCAGCAGGCCGACCGGGACAGCTGAAGCTTTCTTT.

In its sample, this clone was seen a few times. The rearrangement joins TRBV2 to TRBJ1-2; D is possibly TRBD1 (6 bases). Germline CDR1 is SNHLY and CDR2 is FYNNEI. V was shortened by 6 bases and J by 2 bases, with 10 bases between the two germline ends. The CDR3 contains 13 residues. Written as DNA, the CDR3 is TGTGCCAGCAGAGGACAGCTGAACTATGGCTACACCTTC. This translates into CASRGQLNYGYTF.

The chain is built from TRBV11-2 and TRBJ1-5; 7 bases align to TRBD1. Germline V lookup: CDR1 SGHAT, CDR2 FQNNGV. V shed 6 bases, J shed 2 bases, and the junction held 1 base outside the gene matches. The CDR3 contains 13 residues. The CDR3: CASSGTGNQPQHF. In DNA form, the CDR3 reads TGTGCCAGCAGTGGGACAGGCAATCAGCCCCAGCATTTT.

J is TRBJ2-2 and V is TRBV28; 9 nucleotides align to TRBD1. Trimming took 5 bases from V and 4 from J; bases not matched to a gene: 5. CDR1 and CDR2 from the germline V gene are MDHEN and SYDVKM. The CDR3 totals 15 residues. The CDR3 DNA reads TGTGCCAGCAGTCCGACAGGGGGTCTCACCGGGGAGCTGTTTTTT. As protein: CASSPTGGLTGELFF.

V usage is TRBV28 and J usage is TRBJ2-7; D possibly corresponds to TRBD2 (6 bases). Germline-derived CDR1 and CDR2 are MDHEN and SYDVKM. The V end lost 11 bases, the J end lost 0 bases, and 14 bases lay between the germline ends. This CDR3 has 13 residues. The CDR3 spells CACYGGVSYEQYF. CDR3 nucleotide sequence: TGTGCCTGTTACGGGGGAGTCTCCTACGAGCAGTACTTC.

The chain is built from TRBV7-2 and TRBJ1-1, with 8 bases lining up with TRBD1. Per germline, CDR1 SGHTA and CDR2 FQGNSA. This CDR3 contains 17 residues. The ends lost 0 bases at V and 3 bases at J; junction bases unmatched: 9. DNA for the CDR3: TGTGCCAGCAGCTTAGCGACGGGTACAGGGGGGGACACTGAAGCTTTCTTT. Translation gives CASSLATGTGGDTEAFF.

This chain uses TRBV5-8 with TRBJ1-2; unclear D gene. This CDR3 spans 13 amino acids. V was shortened by 4 bases and J by 3 bases, with 10 bases between the two germline ends. The germline CDR1 and CDR2 sequences are SGHTS and YDEGEE. DNA for the CDR3: TGTGCCAGCAGCCGCGGGCGGGACTATGGCTACACCTTC. Translating gives CASSRGRDYGYTF.

The genes are TRBV6-1 and TRBJ2-3; D is perhaps TRBD1 (6 bases). Per germline, CDR1 MNHNS and CDR2 SASEGT. Trimming took 2 bases from V and 0 from J, leaving 18 bases between them. The CDR3 is made up of 18 amino acids. DNA of the CDR3: TGTGCCAGCAGTGAAAGACGTAGGGGGTTCACTAGCACAGATACGCAGTATTTT. Its protein is CASSERRRGFTSTDTQYF.

This rearrangement joins TRBV6-2 or TRBV6-3 to TRBJ2-7; tentative D call: TRBD1 (6 bases). V lost 6 bases, J lost 3 bases, and 15 bases lay in between. The length of the CDR3 is 14 residues. Germline CDR1 MNHEY, CDR2 SVGEGT. The CDR3 loop is CASSTGFRIYEQYF. In nucleotides, the CDR3 is TGTGCCAGCAGCACAGGGTTTAGGATCTACGAGCAGTACTTC.

This clone was seen only once. J is TRBJ2-7 and V is TRBV5-1; TRBD2 aligns across 11 bases. The V gene end was trimmed by 4 bases and the J gene end by 4 bases; junction bases not matched to a gene: 7. CDR1 is SGHRS and CDR2 is YFSETQ in the germline V gene. The CDR3 runs to 15 residues. CDR3 protein: CASSPTSGSNYEQYF. The CDR3 nucleotides read TGCGCCAGCAGCCCAACTAGCGGGAGTAATTACGAGCAGTACTTC.

V and J are TRBV18 and TRBJ1-1, with 8 nucleotides matching TRBD1. Germline V CDR1 and CDR2: KGHSH, LQKENI. Unmatched junction bases numbered 11, after V lost 3 bases and J lost 5 bases. The CDR3 has 16 amino acids. The DNA for the CDR3 is TGTGCCAGCTCACCCTTAGGGGGGGGGACAGGTACTGAAGCTTTCTTT. The encoded protein is CASSPLGGGTGTEAFF.

The V call is TRBV6-5, the J call TRBJ1-2; a possible D gene is TRBD1 (5 bases). The CDR3 runs 11 residues. The ends were cut back, 11 bases at V and 5 bases at J, with 12 bases in the middle. CDR1 and CDR2 from the germline V gene are MNHEY and SVGAGI. For the CDR3, the DNA is TGTGCCTCTGACCGGGGGTATGGCTACACCTTC. It is translated as CASDRGYGYTF.